These 2 T cell receptor beta chains share one sample of origin, sequenced in a study of blood T cells in healthy people across ages. A sample-barcoded 5' primer and a J-beta primer mix were used in a second PCR of roughly 7 to 11 cycles. A single record per CDR3 protein comes from TCRdb applying MiXCR to the 5' RACE reads. The sample records more than 650,000 distinct CDR3 sequences, 53% being singletons. The source material was blood. The receptor source for this set is a man older than 75 in good health.

J is TRBJ2-1 and V is TRBV6-2 or TRBV6-3, with D maybe TRBD2 (6 bases). The V gene's germline CDR1 is MNHEY and CDR2 SVGEGT. This CDR3 comprises 13 residues. V was clipped by 6 bases and J by 4 bases, with 10 bases between them. In DNA form, the CDR3 reads TGTGCCAGCAGAACGGACTATTACAATGAGCAGTTCTTC. Amino acid sequence: CASRTDYYNEQFF.

The gene calls are TRBV10-1 and TRBJ2-1, with D perhaps TRBD1 (6 bases). Germline V CDR1 and CDR2: WNHNN, SYGVQD (reference sequence). V lost 2 bases and J lost 8, with 16 bases in between. The CDR3 has 15 residues. The CDR3 region is CASSESVWGRDEQFF. Here the CDR3 DNA reads TGCGCCAGCAGTGAGAGTGTGTGGGGGCGCGATGAGCAGTTCTTC.